This record looks at one TCR beta chain sequence and its context. Its antigen is still unknown. The entry originates in a study of T cell repertoires in urothelial bladder cancer. As for the study in general: A few lesions each were cT0, cTa, cT1, and cT2 or greater.

The study's findings and limits: Median infiltrating lymphocyte percentage was around 2.1% in carcinoma specimens. Benign specimens held more T cells than urothelial carcinoma specimens. In carcinoma specimens, a single clone made up to about 15% of infiltrating lymphocytes.

The data were produced by immunoSEQ multiplex PCR, yet TCRdb's version contains in-frame clones alone and is incomplete. The sample carries more than 10,000 clones, roughly 65% recorded once. Per germline, CDR1 MGHDK and CDR2 SYGVNS. The CDR3 sequence is 18 residues long. Trimming at V came to 5 bases and at J to 5 bases, leaving 12 bases not matched to a gene. The material sequenced was tumor-infiltrating cells from bladder cancer. This clonotype was obtained from a human donor with urothelial carcinoma. The chain combines TRBV25-1 with TRBJ2-5; 15 nucleotides align to TRBD2. For the CDR3, the DNA is TGTGCCAGCAGTTCCGCGGGACTAGCGGGGGGCCTCCGGGAGACCCAGTACTTC. Protein product: CASSSAGLAGGLRETQYF.